One and the same sample provided the 13 T cell receptor beta chains below, sequenced in a study of blood T cell repertoires in COVID-19. This table comes from immunoSEQ multiplex PCR, and its TCRdb copy is limited to in-frame clones, with some not included. The data contain around 300,000 clones, approximately 90% of them singletons. The specimen sequenced was peripheral blood. The origin of the receptors is a woman aged 25-40 years with active or convalescent COVID-19.

This clone was counted between two and nine times. The J gene is TRBJ1-6, the V gene TRBV5-6; D not resolved. The CDR3 is 17 amino acids. The V and J ends lost 0 bases and 9 bases respectively, with 19 bases between them. Germline CDR1 and CDR2: SGHDT and YYEEEE. CDR3 bases: TGTGCCAGCAGCTTGGGCCCCCGAGTCGTCCCTGGTTCACCCCTCCACTTT. Residues: CASSLGPRVVPGSPLHF.

The V call is TRBV30, the J call TRBJ1-5, with D hard to call. The CDR3 loop spans 13 amino acids. Trimming cost V 0 bases and J 10 bases, with 13 bases left between them. Germline V gene lookup returns CDR1 GTSNPN and CDR2 SVGIG (reference sequence). CDR3 bases: TGTGCCTGGAGTGTAGCAGGTCCCGACCCCCAGCATTTT. Translated: CAWSVAGPDPQHF. The full variable domain, completed using reference TRBV30 and TRBJ1-5, is SQTIHQWPATLVQPVGSPLSLECTVEGTSNPNLYWYRQAAGRGLQLLFYSVGIGQISSEVPQNLSASRPQDRQFILSSKKLLLSDSGFYLCAWSVAGPDPQHFGDGTRLSIL.

The gene calls are TRBV28 and TRBJ1-2; D is undetermined. Germline assignment: CDR1 MDHEN and CDR2 SYDVKM. This CDR3 is built from 12 residues. In DNA, the CDR3 is TGTGCTTCCGAACAGAGTGGCTATGGCTACACCTTC. This gives the protein CASEQSGYGYTF.

The chain uses TRBV3-1 (or the pseudogene TRBV3-2) and TRBJ1-2, with D hard to call. The ends were cut back, 0 bases at V and 5 bases at J, with 7 bases in the middle. CDR3 length: 13 amino acids. Germline V lookup: CDR1 LGHDT, CDR2 YNNKEL (reference sequence). In DNA, the CDR3 is TGTGCCAGCAGCCAAGATTTGTCGTATGGCTACACCTTC. This encodes CASSQDLSYGYTF.

The chain joins TRBV6-5 to TRBJ2-2; 8 nucleotides match TRBD1. The ends lost 4 bases at V and 5 bases at J; junction bases unmatched: 3. Germline CDR1 and CDR2: MNHEY and SVGAGI. The CDR3 sequence is 14 residues long. CDR3 in amino acids: CASSSTGGTGELFF. As DNA, the CDR3 is TGTGCCAGCAGTTCCACAGGGGGGACCGGGGAGCTGTTTTTT.

The V and J genes are TRBV5-4 and TRBJ2-3; D gene ambiguous. This CDR3 contains 15 residues. In germline, CDR1 is SGHNT, CDR2 YYREEE (reference sequence). Trimming pared 1 base from V and 0 bases from J, leaving 9 bases between. CDR3 region: CASSLYVGSTDTQYF. CDR3 DNA: TGTGCCAGCAGCTTGTATGTGGGCAGCACAGATACGCAGTATTTT.

The V gene is TRBV15, the J gene TRBJ1-4; 7 bases align to TRBD1. V lost 0 bases, J lost 2 bases, and 0 bases stayed unmatched. The germline V gene encodes CDR1 LNHNV and CDR2 YYDKDF (reference sequence). The CDR3 is made up of 15 amino acids. CDR3 bases: TGTGCCACCAGCAGAGAGACAGGGACTAATGAAAAACTGTTTTTT. Translated, it gives CATSRETGTNEKLFF.

V and J are TRBV4-3 and TRBJ1-2; a weak D match, TRBD1 (6 bases). V was clipped by 0 bases and J by 6 bases, with 11 bases between them. Germline V gene sequence: CDR1 LGHNA, CDR2 YSLEER. The length of the CDR3 is 14 residues. CDR3 in amino acids: CASSQDWGRDGYTF. DNA of the CDR3: TGCGCCAGCAGCCAAGATTGGGGGCGGGATGGCTACACCTTC.

The J gene is TRBJ2-5, the V gene TRBV5-1; 9 bases line up with TRBD2. Germline V gives CDR1 SGHRS, CDR2 YFSETQ. The V gene end was trimmed by 3 bases and the J gene end by 5 bases; junction bases not matched to a gene: 8. The CDR3 extends over 15 amino acids. The CDR3 bases are TGCGCCAGCAGCTCAAATAGCGGGGGAGCGGAGACCCAGTACTTC. Its protein is CASSSNSGGAETQYF.

This chain joins TRBV6-2 or TRBV6-3 and TRBJ1-2; 10 bases fit TRBD1. The CDR3 runs 16 residues. Germline CDR1 reads MNHEY; CDR2 reads SVGEGT. The trim removed 6 bases at V and 4 bases at J, leaving 11 bases unmatched. CDR3 sequence: CASSELRTGGSYGYTF. DNA for the CDR3: TGTGCCAGCAGCGAACTAAGGACAGGGGGATCCTATGGCTACACCTTC.

The chain joins TRBV19 to TRBJ1-5; D is possibly TRBD1 (6 bases). CDR1 and CDR2 (germline): LNHDA, SQIVND (reference sequence). Between the trimmed V and J ends, which lost 5 bases and 5 bases, there was a span of 10 bases. The CDR3 is 13 amino acids. The CDR3 DNA reads as TGTGCCAGTAGTTGGTCAGGGGATCAGCCCCAGCATTTT. This codes for CASSWSGDQPQHF.

The chain uses TRBV5-6 and TRBJ1-1; 10 nucleotides align to TRBD1. V lost 4 bases and J lost 0; bases outside the gene matches: 6. This CDR3 is 16 amino acids long. Germline values: CDR1 SGHDT, CDR2 YYEEEE. The CDR3 reads CASSPGDRGLNTEAFF. CDR3 DNA sequence: TGTGCCAGCAGCCCGGGGGACAGGGGATTGAACACTGAAGCTTTCTTT.

This chain links TRBV27 with TRBJ1-3; D gene ambiguous. V gave up 3 bases and J gave up 2 bases, with 5 bases separating them. Germline CDR1 MNHEY, CDR2 SMNVEV (reference sequence). This CDR3 region has 13 residues. CDR3 bases: TGTGCCAGCAGTTTGCAGGCTGGAAACACCATATATTTT. Translating gives CASSLQAGNTIYF.